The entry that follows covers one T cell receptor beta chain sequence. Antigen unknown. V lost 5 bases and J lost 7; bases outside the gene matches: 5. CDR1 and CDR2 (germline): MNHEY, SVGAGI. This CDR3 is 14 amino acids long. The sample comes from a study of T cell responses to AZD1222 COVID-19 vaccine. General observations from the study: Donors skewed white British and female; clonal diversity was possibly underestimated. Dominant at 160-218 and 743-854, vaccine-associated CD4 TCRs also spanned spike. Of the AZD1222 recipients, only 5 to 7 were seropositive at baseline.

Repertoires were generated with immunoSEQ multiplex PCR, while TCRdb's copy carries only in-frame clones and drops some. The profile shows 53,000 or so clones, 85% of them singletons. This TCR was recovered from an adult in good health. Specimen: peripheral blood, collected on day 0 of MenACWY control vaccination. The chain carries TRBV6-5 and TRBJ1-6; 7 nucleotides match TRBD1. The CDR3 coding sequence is TGTGCCAGCAGTCTACAGGGGAACAATTCACCCCTCCACTTT. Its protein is CASSLQGNNSPLHF.